A selection of T cell receptor beta chains follows, all from one sample in a study of cytomegalovirus exposure and HLA in healthy donors. Measured with immunoSEQ multiplex PCR; TCRdb has only the in-frame clones, and not every one. The data hold 150,000 or so clones, with less than 10% observed a single time. Sequencing was performed on PBMCs. The receptor set was obtained from a man in his forties or fifties in good health and CMV-seronegative. Each CDR3 is given with its conserved first and last residue. A D gene is named only where the DNA matches it firmly. Clone size is given for some rows only: seen once, a few or many times, or a class if the clone is expanded.

d_call	v_call	clone_size	j_call	cdr3_nt	cdr3_aa
TRBD2	TRBV19	-	TRBJ2-3	TGTGCCAGTAGTATGGCGGTAGCGGGGGGCCGGGGGGCCCCAGATACGCAGTATTTT	CASSMAVAGGRGAPDTQYF
TRBD1	TRBV2	-	TRBJ2-3	TGTGCCAGCAGGGATTGGACAGGGGGTAATACAGATACGCAGTATTTT	CASRDWTGGNTDTQYF
-	TRBV30	-	TRBJ1-2	TGTGCCTGGAGCCTCGGGATTAACTATGGCTACACCTTC	CAWSLGINYGYTF
TRBD2	TRBV5-6	few	TRBJ2-7	TGTGCCAGCAGCTTGGATCTAGCGGGAGGTCGGGTGCAGTACTTC	CASSLDLAGGRVQYF
TRBD1	TRBV7-2	-	TRBJ1-5	TGTGCCAGCAGCTTATCCATCGGGACAGGGGTGGGCAATCAGCCCCAGCATTTT	CASSLSIGTGVGNQPQHF
-	TRBV19	few	TRBJ1-1	TGTGCCAGTAGTATTAGCCCCCCGACAGTTGGAAAAGGGAACACTGAAGCTTTCTTT	CASSISPPTVGKGNTEAFF
TRBD1	TRBV5-6	-	TRBJ2-1	TGTGCCAGCAGGCCTAGACAGGGAAGCTCCTACAATGAGCAGTTCTTC	CASRPRQGSSYNEQFF
-	TRBV27	few	TRBJ2-7	TGTGCCAGCAGTTTATTTTCCCCAGGCTACGAGCAGTACTTC	CASSLFSPGYEQYF
TRBD1	TRBV7-3	few	TRBJ2-3	TGTGCCAGCAGCACTAGAGGTGGACAGGGGAGCACAGATACGCAGTATTTT	CASSTRGGQGSTDTQYF
TRBD1	TRBV4-2	-	TRBJ1-3	TGTGCCAGCAGCCTATACAGGGGAAAGGGAAACACCATATATTTT	CASSLYRGKGNTIYF
TRBD1	TRBV28	few	TRBJ2-2	TGTGCCAGCAGTTTACTACCGGGACAGGGACCCGGGGAGCTGTTTTTT	CASSLLPGQGPGELFF
-	TRBV27	few	TRBJ2-3	TGTGCCACCCGGGCGGGTAGCACAGATACGCAGTATTTT	CATRAGSTDTQYF
TRBD2	TRBV6-5	few	TRBJ2-3	TGTGCCAGCAGGTCTTCAGCGGGGACTCGAGATACGCAGTATTTT	CASRSSAGTRDTQYF
-	TRBV2	many	TRBJ2-3	TGTGCCAGCACTTCCTTATCTGTGGATACGCAGTATTTT	CASTSLSVDTQYF
TRBD1	TRBV5-1	few	TRBJ2-3	TGCGCCAGCCGGACAGGGGCCACAGATACGCAGTATTTT	CASRTGATDTQYF
TRBD1	TRBV5-5	few	TRBJ1-1	TGTGCCAGCAGCTTGGGGGACAGGGGGTCAGAAGCTTTCTTT	CASSLGDRGSEAFF
TRBD1	TRBV25-1	few	TRBJ2-3	TGTGCCAGCAGTGAATTTCGACAGGGGTCAGATACGCAGTATTTT	CASSEFRQGSDTQYF
-	TRBV7-8	-	TRBJ2-7	TGTGCCAGCAGCCCTGGGGGCCTTCGGAAGGATTTC	CASSPGGLRKDF
-	TRBV6-1	-	TRBJ2-7	TGTGCCAGCAGTGAGGAAGGCAGGGGATACGAGCAGTACTTC	CASSEEGRGYEQYF
TRBD1	TRBV7-7	few	TRBJ2-7	TGTGCTAGCAGCATGGGACAGGGGAGCTCCTACGAGCAGTACTTC	CASSMGQGSSYEQYF
TRBD2	TRBV7-2	few	TRBJ2-7	TGTGCCAGCAGCCCTAGTAGCGGGGCCTCCTACGAGCAGTACTTC	CASSPSSGASYEQYF
-	TRBV11-3	few	TRBJ2-5	TGTGCCAGCAGCTTAATGGCGGGCCTCCAAGAGGCCCAGTACTTC	CASSLMAGLQEAQYF
-	TRBV7-9	few	TRBJ1-1	TGTGCCAGCAGCCTAGGTAGAGGAGCTTTCTTT	CASSLGRGAFF
TRBD1	TRBV5-4	few	TRBJ1-3	TGTGCCAGCAGCTTGGAAGGGGGCGGAAACACCATATATTTT	CASSLEGGGNTIYF
-	TRBV9	-	TRBJ2-7	TGTGCCAGCAGCCCGTCTGGGGGCAGGACCACCTACGAGCAGTACTTC	CASSPSGGRTTYEQYF
-	TRBV12-5	few	TRBJ2-7	TGTGCTAGTGGTTTGACAGCCTCCTACGAGCAGTACTTC	CASGLTASYEQYF
-	TRBV28	few	TRBJ2-5	TGTGCCAGCAGGATCCCCCCCAGAGAGACCCAGTACTTC	CASRIPPRETQYF
TRBD1	TRBV2	-	TRBJ2-7	TGTGCCAGCGGTCGGACAGGGGGCTCCTACGAGCAGTACTTC	CASGRTGGSYEQYF
TRBD2	TRBV6-1	-	TRBJ2-1	TGTGCCAGCAGTGTCTTTGATAGCGGGAGGGGAAATGAGCAGTTCTTC	CASSVFDSGRGNEQFF
-	TRBV2	few	TRBJ2-7	TGTGCCAGCAGTGATGGCCCGGGAGAGCGGGAGCAGTACTTC	CASSDGPGEREQYF
TRBD1	TRBV12-5	-	TRBJ2-3	TGTGCTAGTGGTTTGGGAGCGAACAGGGGTGATACGCAGTATTTT	CASGLGANRGDTQYF
-	TRBV7-8	-	TRBJ2-5	TGTGCCAGCAGCCTGCGGCTTCAAGAGACCCAGTACTTC	CASSLRLQETQYF
TRBD2	TRBV18	-	TRBJ2-3	TGTGCCAGCTCACCGCGAAGCCTAGCGGGACACAGCACAGATACGCAGTATTTT	CASSPRSLAGHSTDTQYF
-	TRBV5-1	-	TRBJ2-3	TGCGCCAGCAGCTTAACGGACAGAACAGATACGCAGTATTTT	CASSLTDRTDTQYF
-	TRBV6-5	-	TRBJ1-2	TGTGCCAGCAGTTACTCGAGAGTTTCGGGTTACACCTTC	CASSYSRVSGYTF
-	TRBV4-2	-	TRBJ2-7	TGTGCCAGCAGCCAAGGGGGACACTCCATCCCCTACGAGCAGTACTTC	CASSQGGHSIPYEQYF
-	TRBV21-1	-	TRBJ1-1	TGTGCCAGCAGCCCCCGCGATGGGAACACTGAAGCTTTCTTT	CASSPRDGNTEAFF
TRBD2	TRBV30	-	TRBJ2-2	TGTGCCTGGATGGGAGGGCCGATTCCGAACACCGGGGAGCTGTTTTTT	CAWMGGPIPNTGELFF
-	TRBV27	few	TRBJ1-2	TGTGCCAGCAGCAACACCGCGGGTGGCTACACCTTC	CASSNTAGGYTF
TRBD2	TRBV5-4	-	TRBJ2-1	TGTGCCAGCAGCTCTCGACTAGCGGGCTCCTACAATGAGCAGTTCTTC	CASSSRLAGSYNEQFF